The source of this T cell receptor beta chain is a study of regulatory and conventional T cells in RAG deficiency. Measured with immunoSEQ multiplex PCR; TCRdb has only the in-frame clones, and not every one. The sample holds about 32,000 clones, around nine tenths seen once. Study-wide results and limits: Sorted Omenn CD25-high CD127-low cells may not be bona fide Tregs.

A note on this clone: Its antigen is not identified.

With V trimmed by 5 bases and J by 0 bases, 3 bases remained unmatched. CDR3 length equals 15 residues. Germline CDR1 reads MNHEY; CDR2 reads SMNVEV (reference sequence). This same sample was also taken into another study, of regulatory T cells. This second study notes: Amplification used 52 TRBV primers and 13 TRBJ primers.

Sequenced input: CD8+ T cells sorted from blood. The chain combines TRBV27 with TRBJ2-7; TRBD1 matches 11 bases. The TCR sequence derives from a human donor in good health. CDR3 residues: CASSDGTGGSYEQYF. The CDR3 nucleotides are TGTGCCAGCAGTGACGGGACAGGGGGCTCCTACGAGCAGTACTTC.